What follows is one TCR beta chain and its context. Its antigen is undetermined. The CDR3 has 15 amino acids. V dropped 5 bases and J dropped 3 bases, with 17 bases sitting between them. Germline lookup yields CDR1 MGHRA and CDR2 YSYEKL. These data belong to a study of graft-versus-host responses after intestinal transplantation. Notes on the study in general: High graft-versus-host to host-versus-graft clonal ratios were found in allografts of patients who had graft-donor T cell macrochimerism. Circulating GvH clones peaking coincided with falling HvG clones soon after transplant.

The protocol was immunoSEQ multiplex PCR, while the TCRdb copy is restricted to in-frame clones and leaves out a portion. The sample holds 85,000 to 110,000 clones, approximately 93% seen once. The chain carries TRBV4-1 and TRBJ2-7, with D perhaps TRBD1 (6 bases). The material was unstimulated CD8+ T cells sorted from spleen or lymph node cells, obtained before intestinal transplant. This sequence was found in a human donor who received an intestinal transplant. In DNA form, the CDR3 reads TGCGCCAGCAGCTCCCAGGGGACGGGAATCTACGAGCAGTACTTC. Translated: CASSSQGTGIYEQYF.